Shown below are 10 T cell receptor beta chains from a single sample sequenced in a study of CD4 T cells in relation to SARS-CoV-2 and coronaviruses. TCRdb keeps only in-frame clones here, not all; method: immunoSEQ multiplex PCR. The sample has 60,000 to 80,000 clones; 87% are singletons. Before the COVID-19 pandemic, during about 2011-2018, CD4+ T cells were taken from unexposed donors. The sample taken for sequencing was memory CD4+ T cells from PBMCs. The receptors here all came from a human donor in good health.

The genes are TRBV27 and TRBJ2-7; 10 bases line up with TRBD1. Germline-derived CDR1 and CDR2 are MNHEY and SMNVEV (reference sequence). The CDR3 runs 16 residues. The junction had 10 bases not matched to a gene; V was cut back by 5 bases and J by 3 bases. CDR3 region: CASSKIGQGGHYEQYF. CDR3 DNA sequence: TGTGCCAGCAGTAAGATAGGACAGGGGGGACACTACGAGCAGTACTTC.

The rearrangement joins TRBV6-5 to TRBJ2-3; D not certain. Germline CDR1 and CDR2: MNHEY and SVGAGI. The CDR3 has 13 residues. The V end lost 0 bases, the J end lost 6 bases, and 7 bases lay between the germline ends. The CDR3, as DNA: TGTGCCAGCAGTTACTCGATCTCTGATACGCAGTATTTT. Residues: CASSYSISDTQYF.

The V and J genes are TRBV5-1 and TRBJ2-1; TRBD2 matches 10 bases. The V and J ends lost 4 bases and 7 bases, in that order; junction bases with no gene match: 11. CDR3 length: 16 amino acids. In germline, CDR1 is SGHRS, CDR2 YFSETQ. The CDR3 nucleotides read TGCGCCAGCAGCCTCGGACTAGCGGAGCTTTATAATGAGCAGTTCTTC. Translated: CASSLGLAELYNEQFF.

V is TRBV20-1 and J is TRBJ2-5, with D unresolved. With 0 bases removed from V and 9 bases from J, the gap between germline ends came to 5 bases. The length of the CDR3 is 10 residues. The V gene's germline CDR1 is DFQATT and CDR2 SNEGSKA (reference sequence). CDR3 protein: CSARDRAQYF. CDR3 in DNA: TGCAGTGCTAGAGATAGGGCCCAGTACTTC.

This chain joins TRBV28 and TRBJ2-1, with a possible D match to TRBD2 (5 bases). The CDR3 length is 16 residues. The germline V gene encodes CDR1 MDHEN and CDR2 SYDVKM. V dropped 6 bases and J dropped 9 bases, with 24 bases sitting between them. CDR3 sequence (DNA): TGTGCCAGCAGCCCTAGACACGGGATCGTTTTGGGTGAGCAGTTCTTC. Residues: CASSPRHGIVLGEQFF.

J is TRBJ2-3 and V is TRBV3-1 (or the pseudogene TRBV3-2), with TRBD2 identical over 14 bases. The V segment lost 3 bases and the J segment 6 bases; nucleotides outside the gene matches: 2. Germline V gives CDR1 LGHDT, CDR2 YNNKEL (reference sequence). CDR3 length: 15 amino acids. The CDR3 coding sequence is TGTGCCAGCAGCCACGGACTAGCGGGAGGTGATACGCAGTATTTT. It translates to CASSHGLAGGDTQYF.

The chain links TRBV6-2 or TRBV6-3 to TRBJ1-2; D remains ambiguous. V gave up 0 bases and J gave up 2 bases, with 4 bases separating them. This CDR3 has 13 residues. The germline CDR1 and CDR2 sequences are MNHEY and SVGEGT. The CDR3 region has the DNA TGTGCCAGCAGTTACTCGACCAACTATGGCTACACCTTC. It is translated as CASSYSTNYGYTF.

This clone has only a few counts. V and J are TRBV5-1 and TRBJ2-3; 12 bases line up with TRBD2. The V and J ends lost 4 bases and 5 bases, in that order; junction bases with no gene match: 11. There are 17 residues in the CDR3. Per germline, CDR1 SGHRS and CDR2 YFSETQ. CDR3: CASSGMTSGSPIDTQYF. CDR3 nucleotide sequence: TGCGCCAGCAGCGGGATGACTAGCGGGAGTCCCATAGATACGCAGTATTTT.

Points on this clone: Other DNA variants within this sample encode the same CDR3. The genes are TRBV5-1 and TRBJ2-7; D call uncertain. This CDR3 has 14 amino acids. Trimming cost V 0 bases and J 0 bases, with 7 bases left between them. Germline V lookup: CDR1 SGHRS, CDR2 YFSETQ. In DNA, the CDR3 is TGCGCCAGCAGCTTGGTTACGGACTCCTACGAGCAGTACTTC. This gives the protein CASSLVTDSYEQYF.

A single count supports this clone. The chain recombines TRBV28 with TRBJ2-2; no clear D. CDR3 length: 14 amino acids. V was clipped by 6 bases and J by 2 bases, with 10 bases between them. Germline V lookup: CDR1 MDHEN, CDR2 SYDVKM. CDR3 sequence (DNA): TGTGCCAGCAGCTTTCCCACCAACACCGGGGAGCTGTTTTTT. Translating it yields CASSFPTNTGELFF.